This T cell receptor beta chain was captured in a study of T cell responses to AZD1222 COVID-19 vaccine. Germline CDR1 and CDR2: SEHNR and FQNEAQ (reference sequence). V was clipped by 2 bases and J by 6 bases, with 11 bases between them. CDR3 size: 15 residues. Sequencing used immunoSEQ multiplex PCR; TCRdb keeps in-frame clones, though not all of them. The data show tens of thousands of clones, less than 90% seen once. A word on this clone: What it binds is not known.

Study results and caveats: Baseline seropositives among AZD1222 recipients totaled only 5 to 7. Nearly half of unique spike-specific TCRs reportedly avoided B.1.351 and B.1.1.7 mutated regions. White British donors predominated, females outnumbered males, and clonal diversity was possibly underestimated.

This sample comprised peripheral blood, obtained on day 0 of AZD1222 vaccination. The rearrangement joins TRBV7-9 to TRBJ1-6; D gene unclear. This TCR was sampled from an adult in good health. Here the CDR3 reads CASSLSTASNSPLHF. As DNA, the CDR3 is TGTGCCAGCAGCTTATCGACGGCGAGTAATTCACCCCTCCACTTT.